Listed here are 5 T cell receptor beta chains from one sample, sequenced in a study of T cells in tuberculosis (dated by TCRdb to the late 2010s). The time point label here, explained by the study, means: new active TB diagnosis, blood taken before or within 7 days of starting treatment. Library preparation employed the immunoSEQ multiplex PCR assay. TCRdb took over this immuneACCESS table, retaining in-frame rearrangements with V and J assigned. Such tables are incomplete; in checked studies, under half of the missing clones stem from an unresolved V gene, and the remainder is unexplained. Recorded for this sample are more than 30,000 clones; approximately 94% of them occurred a single time. Around 4.7% of the sample goes to the ten largest clones. The input for sequencing was PBMCs, taken at tuberculosis diagnosis. These receptor sequences come from an adult with tuberculosis.

The chain carries TRBV6-6 and TRBJ2-7; perhaps TRBD1 as D (5 bases). This CDR3 contains 11 residues. Trimming removed 7 bases from V and 7 bases from J, with 11 bases in between. The V gene's germline CDR1 is MNHNY and CDR2 SVGAGI (reference sequence). CDR3 region: CASTEGVEQYF. CDR3 coding DNA: TGTGCCAGCACCGAAGGGGTTGAGCAGTACTTC.

The chain has TRBV28 and TRBJ1-2; D call uncertain. The CDR3 covers 13 residues. Trimming cost V 2 bases and J 1 base, with 5 bases left between them. Germline-derived CDR1 and CDR2 are MDHEN and SYDVKM. The CDR3 coding sequence is TGTGCCAGCAGTTTACGGGGTAACTATGGCTACACCTTC. Translation gives CASSLRGNYGYTF.

The J gene is TRBJ1-6, the V gene TRBV12-5; tentative D call: TRBD1 (5 bases). The CDR3 length is 14 residues. Trimming took 0 bases from V and 11 from J, leaving 11 bases between them. CDR1 is LGHNT, CDR2 FRNRAP, per germline. DNA for the CDR3: TGTGCTAGTGGTTTGGTAGGGGCCGGACCACCCCTCCACTTT. Translated, it gives CASGLVGAGPPLHF.

This chain joins TRBV28 and TRBJ1-6; 7 bases align to TRBD1. Trimming at V came to 8 bases and at J to 4 bases, leaving 14 bases not matched to a gene. From germline, CDR1 is MDHEN and CDR2 SYDVKM. The CDR3 loop spans 17 amino acids. As DNA, the CDR3 is TGTGCCAGCGAAAAGGGAAGGGGACAGCCTTATAATTCACCCCTCCACTTT. Translated: CASEKGRGQPYNSPLHF.

This sequence joins TRBV5-1 and TRBJ2-3; maybe TRBD2 (6 bases). This CDR3 contains 16 residues. Germline values: CDR1 SGHRS, CDR2 YFSETQ. V lost 4 bases and J lost 4, with 19 bases in between. The CDR3 spells CASSEAGLPGSDTQYF. The CDR3 region has the DNA TGCGCCAGCAGCGAGGCGGGGCTCCCCGGGTCAGATACGCAGTATTTT.